The clone carrying this T cell receptor (beta chain) has ten or more counts. Flow cytometry had shown expanded CD8+CD57+ cells in the patients chosen for sequencing. The entry originates in a study of CD8+CD57+ T cells in acquired aplastic anemia. TCR beta VDJ and CDR3 profiles were obtained from a genomic DNA template. Via MiXCR, TCRdb re-called the reads, giving one row per CDR3 protein. The table has more than 150,000 distinct CDR3 sequences, around half seen once; the top ten hold 2.5% to 4%. Sequencing input: sorted CD4+, CD8+, or CD8+CD57+ T cells (not recorded which) from PBMCs. The clonotype comes from a human donor with aplastic anemia.

CDR3 loop: CSARVAGGNQPQHF. CDR3 nucleotide sequence: TGCAGTGCTAGAGTAGCGGGGGGCAATCAGCCCCAGCATTTT. V gene TRBV20-1 combines with J gene TRBJ1-5; tentatively, D is TRBD1 (5 bases). V lost 1 base to trimming and J lost 2 bases, with 9 bases between them. There are 14 residues in the CDR3. Germline loops: CDR1 DFQATT, CDR2 SNEGSKA (reference sequence).